This T cell receptor (beta chain) originates from a study of OX40 agonist ivuxolimab in advanced cancers. Study information: While on treatment, patients had intravenous ivuxolimab at 0.01 to 10 mg/kg every 2 weeks. Findings and caveats of the study: Partial responders at 0.1-3.0 mg/kg showed near-lowest clonal expansion. Both blood CD4+ and CD8+ T cells showed clonal growth by week 6 at 0.1 to 3.0 mg/kg.

TCRdb's table, derived via immunoSEQ multiplex PCR, lists solely in-frame clones and lacks some. The table lists around 50,000 clones, about nine tenths of them singletons. The CDR3 covers 14 residues. V was trimmed by 1 base and J by 1 base, leaving 7 bases between them. CDR1 LGHNA and CDR2 YSLEER come from the germline V gene. Turning to this clone: Its antigen is currently unknown.

The chain couples TRBV4-3 to TRBJ1-1; D gene unclear. This TCR was recovered from an adult with an advanced solid tumor such as melanoma, head and neck, liver or kidney cancer. This sample comprised CD4+ or CD8+ T cells sorted from blood, obtained in a trial of the OX40 agonist ivuxolimab. The CDR3 reads CASSQVPGNTEAFF. Here the CDR3 DNA reads TGCGCCAGCAGCCAAGTTCCAGGGAACACTGAAGCTTTCTTT.